Below, 21 T cell receptor beta chains from the same sample are listed, as sequenced in a study of preoperative IRX-2 immunotherapy in early breast cancer (dated by TCRdb to between 2018 and 2021). The treatment or condition label of this sample denotes: preoperative locoregional IRX-2 cytokine immunotherapy. Library method: the immunoSEQ multiplex PCR assay. TCRdb's version of the immuneACCESS table is confined to in-frame rearrangements and falls short of the full clone set. An unresolved V gene accounts for under half of the shortfall where checked; the remainder is of unknown origin. In this sample the table shows fewer than 25,000 clones, 85% of which occur a single time. The ten largest account for roughly 1.2% of the sample. The sequencing used lymph node tissue, collected after IRX-2 immunotherapy. All receptors come from a human donor with breast cancer.

The CDR3, as DNA: TGCGCCAGCAGTTTAAGTCCAGATACGCAGTATTTT. Protein product: CASSLSPDTQYF. The chain couples TRBV10-2 to TRBJ2-3; D is unclear. V was pared by 5 bases and J by 4 bases, with 7 bases between. Per the germline V gene, CDR1 is WSHSY and CDR2 is SAAADI. There are 12 residues in the CDR3.

V is TRBV23-1 and J is TRBJ1-1; D gene ambiguous. TRBV23-1 is an ORF, with its function uncertain. Deletions cut 8 bases from V and 0 bases from J, with 10 bases between. CDR3 length equals 13 residues. The CDR3 sequence: CASGASMNTEAFF. The CDR3 DNA reads as TGCGCCAGCGGTGCATCCATGAACACTGAAGCTTTCTTT.

This chain joins TRBV12-5 and TRBJ1-2, with D unclear. This CDR3 contains 12 residues. The germline V gene has CDR1 LGHNT and CDR2 FRNRAP. Trimming removed 3 bases at V and 5 bases at J, with 7 bases between. CDR3 nucleotide sequence: TGTGCTAGTGGTTTTGGCAGTTATGGCTACACCTTC. Translating it yields CASGFGSYGYTF.

The chain couples TRBV2 to TRBJ2-7, with D tentatively TRBD1 (6 bases). Germline CDR1 and CDR2: SNHLY and FYNNEI. The length of the CDR3 is 15 residues. Trimming pared 6 bases from V and 1 base from J, leaving 16 bases between. The CDR3 here is CASRENRVASYEQYF. Written as DNA, the CDR3 is TGTGCCAGCAGGGAAAACAGGGTTGCATCCTACGAGCAGTACTTC.

As to this clone: The junction does not match germline at one end; this may be a read error. The chain uses TRBV29-1 and TRBJ2-2, with D perhaps TRBD2 (5 bases). The CDR3 length is 13 residues. In germline, CDR1 is SQVTM, CDR2 ANQGSEA. The CDR3 DNA follows: TGCAGCGTCGAAGGGCTAGAGGGCGGGGAGCTGTTTTTT. It encodes CSVEGLEGGELFF.

The V and J genes are TRBV5-1 and TRBJ1-1, with 7 bases fitting TRBD1. This CDR3 is built from 18 residues. The germline gives CDR1 SGHRS, CDR2 YFSETQ. V was clipped by 4 bases and J by 0 bases; unmatched bases: 15. The CDR3 here is CASSQDGIGGEVNTEAFF. The CDR3 bases are TGCGCCAGCAGCCAAGATGGGATAGGGGGCGAAGTGAACACTGAAGCTTTCTTT.

J is TRBJ2-5 and V is TRBV6-8; D gene unclear. Trimming stripped 5 bases from V and 5 bases from J, with 21 bases between. This CDR3 has 16 amino acids. CDR1 is MNHGY and CDR2 is SAAAGT in the germline V gene. CDR3 bases: TGTGCCAGCAGTCCCGGCGGCAGTCCCAAACGGGAGACCCAGTACTTC. Translating it yields CASSPGGSPKRETQYF.

The chain employs TRBV10-1 and TRBJ2-1, with a possible D match to TRBD2 (6 bases). V gave up 7 bases and J gave up 10 bases, with 20 bases separating them. The CDR3 consists of 14 residues. Germline loops: CDR1 WNHNN, CDR2 SYGVQD (reference sequence). CDR3 protein: CASNPGTGYYEQFF. The CDR3 DNA sequence: TGCGCCAGCAACCCCGGGACTGGGTATTACGAGCAGTTCTTC.

This clone was observed a handful of times. The V gene is TRBV18, the J gene TRBJ1-3, with D unclear. Between the trimmed V and J ends, which lost 3 bases and 0 bases, there was a span of 12 bases. From germline, CDR1 is KGHSH and CDR2 LQKENI. CDR3 length: 16 amino acids. CDR3 sequence (DNA): TGTGCCAGCTCACCTTACGATGTATCCTCTGGAAACACCATATATTTT. This codes for CASSPYDVSSGNTIYF.

The sample holds one count of this clone. This chain connects TRBV19 to TRBJ2-1, with 7 bases lining up with TRBD1. CDR3 size: 15 residues. CDR1 and CDR2 (germline): LNHDA, SQIVND (reference sequence). J lost 4 bases, V lost 5 bases, and 8 bases had no gene match. CDR3 in amino acids: CASSGRGQAYNEQFF. In DNA form, the CDR3 reads TGTGCCAGTAGTGGCCGCGGACAGGCGTACAATGAGCAGTTCTTC.

The chain is built from TRBV6-8 and TRBJ1-2; TRBD1 matches at 7 bases. The germline V gene has CDR1 MNHGY and CDR2 SAAAGT. CDR3 size: 14 residues. V lost 8 bases and J lost 5; bases outside the gene matches: 11. DNA for the CDR3: TGTGCCAGCCGAGGACAGGCCACCATTTATGGCTACACCTTC. Translated: CASRGQATIYGYTF.

CDR3 DNA: TGTGCCTGGAGTACCTCCAGGGGGACGGAGTACTTC. Its protein product is CAWSTSRGTEYF. V gene TRBV30 combines with J gene TRBJ2-7, with 7 bases matching TRBD1. From germline, CDR1 is GTSNPN and CDR2 SVGIG (reference sequence). With V trimmed by 2 bases and J by 11 bases, 9 bases remained unmatched. The CDR3 covers 12 residues.

The V gene is TRBV19, the J gene TRBJ2-2, with 11 positions matching TRBD2. This CDR3 comprises 15 residues. V shed 4 bases, J shed 6 bases, and the junction held 4 bases outside the gene matches. From germline, CDR1 is LNHDA and CDR2 SQIVND (reference sequence). This chain's CDR3 is CASSKLAGESGELFF. Here the CDR3 DNA reads TGTGCCAGTAGTAAACTAGCGGGAGAATCCGGGGAGCTGTTTTTT.

The chain has TRBV6-8 and TRBJ2-5; the D gene is possibly TRBD2 (5 bases). Germline V CDR1 and CDR2: MNHGY, SAAAGT. This CDR3 is 15 amino acids long. Trimming removed 3 bases from V and 4 bases from J, with 15 bases in between. CDR3 nucleotide sequence: TGTGCCAGCAGTTATCGGACTTCTGCCATAGAGACCCAGTACTTC. This sequence encodes CASSYRTSAIETQYF.

The rearrangement links TRBV11-3 to TRBJ1-4; TRBD1 might be the D (6 bases). This CDR3 contains 15 residues. Germline V gene sequence: CDR1 SGHNT, CDR2 YENEEA. V was trimmed by 3 bases and J by 7 bases, leaving 15 bases between them. As DNA, the CDR3 is TGTGCCAGCAGCTTCTACAGGGTGAGAGGTGAAAAACTGTTTTTT. This translates into CASSFYRVRGEKLFF.

CDR3 protein: CASVDRGNTQYF. The DNA of the CDR3 is TGTGCCAGTGTAGACAGGGGAAATACGCAGTATTTT. The chain is built from TRBV19 and TRBJ2-3, with 8 bases fitting TRBD1. The trim removed 8 bases at V and 7 bases at J, leaving 5 bases unmatched. Germline V CDR1 and CDR2: LNHDA, SQIVND (reference sequence). The length of the CDR3 is 12 residues.

The chain recombines TRBV6-8 with TRBJ1-4, with a weak D call TRBD1 (5 bases). With 6 bases removed from V and 3 bases from J, the gap between germline ends came to 20 bases. This CDR3 has 17 amino acids. Germline assignment: CDR1 MNHGY and CDR2 SAAAGT. CDR3: CASSRRDLGSANEKLFF. In nucleotides, the CDR3 is TGTGCCAGCAGCCGCCGGGACCTCGGATCAGCTAATGAAAAACTGTTTTTT.

V gene TRBV28 combines with J gene TRBJ1-2, with 8 bases lining up with TRBD1. The CDR3 totals 15 residues. With V trimmed by 2 bases and J by 4 bases, 6 bases remained unmatched. Germline V lookup: CDR1 MDHEN, CDR2 SYDVKM. The CDR3 DNA reads TGTGCCAGCAGTTTAACCATGACAGGGGCCTATGGCTACACCTTC. Protein product: CASSLTMTGAYGYTF.

The genes are TRBV28 and TRBJ1-4; D may be TRBD1 (5 bases). This CDR3 is 14 amino acids long. Germline CDR1 and CDR2: MDHEN and SYDVKM. Trimming shortened V by 2 bases and J by 7 bases, and 11 bases separated the two germline ends. CDR3 sequence: CASSLPGGSEKLFF. For the CDR3, the DNA is TGTGCCAGCAGTTTACCCGGGGGGAGTGAAAAACTGTTTTTT.

The rearrangement links TRBV18 to TRBJ2-3; D not resolved. V was trimmed by 2 bases and J by 2 bases, leaving 2 bases between them. CDR1 KGHSH and CDR2 LQKENI come from the germline V gene. The CDR3 has 12 residues. CDR3 region: CASSPVTDTQYF. DNA of the CDR3: TGTGCCAGCTCACCAGTCACAGATACGCAGTATTTT.

This chain uses TRBV6-8 with TRBJ2-6; TRBD2 aligns across 7 bases. Trimming at V came to 9 bases and at J to 3 bases, leaving 8 bases not matched to a gene. The germline V gene encodes CDR1 MNHGY and CDR2 SAAAGT. This CDR3 region has 15 residues. CDR3 coding DNA: TGTGCCAGTCGGGGAGGGGAAAGTGGGGCCAACGTCCTGACTTTC. As protein: CASRGGESGANVLTF.